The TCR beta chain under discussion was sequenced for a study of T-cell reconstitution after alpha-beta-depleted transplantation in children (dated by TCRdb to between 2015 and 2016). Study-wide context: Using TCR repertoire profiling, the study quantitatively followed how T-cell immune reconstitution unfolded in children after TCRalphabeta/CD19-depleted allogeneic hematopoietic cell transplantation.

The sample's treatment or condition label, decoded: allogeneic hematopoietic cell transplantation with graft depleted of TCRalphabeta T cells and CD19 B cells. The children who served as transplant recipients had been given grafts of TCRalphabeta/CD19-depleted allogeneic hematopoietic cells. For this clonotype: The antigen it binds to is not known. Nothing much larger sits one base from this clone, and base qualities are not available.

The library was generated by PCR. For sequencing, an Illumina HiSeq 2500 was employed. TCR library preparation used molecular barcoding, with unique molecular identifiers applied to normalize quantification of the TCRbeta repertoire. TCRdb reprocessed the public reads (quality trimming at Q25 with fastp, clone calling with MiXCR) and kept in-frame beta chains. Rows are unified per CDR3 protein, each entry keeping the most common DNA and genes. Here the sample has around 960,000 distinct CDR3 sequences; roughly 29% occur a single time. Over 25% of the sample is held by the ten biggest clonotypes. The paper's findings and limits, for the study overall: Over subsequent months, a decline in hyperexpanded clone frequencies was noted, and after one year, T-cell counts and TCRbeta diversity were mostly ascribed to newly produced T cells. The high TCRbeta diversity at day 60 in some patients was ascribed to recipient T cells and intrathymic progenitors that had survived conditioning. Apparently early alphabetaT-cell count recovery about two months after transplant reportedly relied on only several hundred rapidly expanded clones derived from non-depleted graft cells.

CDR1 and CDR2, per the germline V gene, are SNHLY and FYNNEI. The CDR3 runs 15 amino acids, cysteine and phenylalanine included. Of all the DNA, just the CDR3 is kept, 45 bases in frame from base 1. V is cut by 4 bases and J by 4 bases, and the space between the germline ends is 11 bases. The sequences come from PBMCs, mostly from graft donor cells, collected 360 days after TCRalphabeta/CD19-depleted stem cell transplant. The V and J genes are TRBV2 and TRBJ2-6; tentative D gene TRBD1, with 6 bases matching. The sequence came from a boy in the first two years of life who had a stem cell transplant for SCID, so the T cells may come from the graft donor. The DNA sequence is TGTGCCAGCAGTGTCGAAGGGACAGGGGCCAACGTCCTGACTTTC. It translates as CASSVEGTGANVLTF.